This TCR beta chain was recovered during a study of tumor-infiltrating lymphocytes in primary liver carcinoma. The study, taken as a whole, reports: Only about 7.5-24% of top clones were detected in all five tumor regions.

With a constant-region primer, TCR beta cDNA was made from 450 to 550 ng of total RNA. For TCR beta, libraries were produced by three nested multiplex PCR rounds using slightly modified ARM-PCR. TRBV1-TRBV30 forward and Cbeta reverse primers drove the first two roughly 11-cycle rounds. TCRdb processed the multiplex PCR reads anew with MiXCR; each CDR3 protein has one entry. The table has 47,000 or so distinct CDR3 sequences, 70% to 80% seen once. There are 17 residues in the CDR3. Germline lookup yields CDR1 LNHNV and CDR2 YYDKDF (reference sequence). V was clipped by 1 base and J by 0 bases, with 13 bases between them. Turning to this clonotype: The antigen is unknown.

The source material, about 17-31 mg of unsorted bulk tissue, was used to co-extract RNA and DNA. Surgical resection treated primary liver carcinoma in the patients. There were only treatment-naive patients, all with chronic HBV infection. The sequence derives from a man aged 40-55 years with primary liver carcinoma and hepatitis B virus infection. Sequenced: liver tumor tissue from sampling region 3. Subset noted: tumor region T3, left-lateral pole. The chain uses TRBV15 and TRBJ2-1; D unclear. In DNA form, the CDR3 reads TGTGCCACCAGCAGAGCCCGGACGGCTAGCTCCTACAATGAGCAGTTCTTC. This codes for CATSRARTASSYNEQFF.